Below are 7 T cell receptor beta chains sequenced from a single sample in a study of control samples from healthy donors and cancer patients. Data came from immunoSEQ multiplex PCR; TCRdb stores just in-frame clones and leaves some out. The sample has about 36,000 clones; roughly 92% are singletons. Input material: PBMCs. These receptors came from a man aged 40-55 years with colorectal cancer.

About this clone itself: The junction departs from germline at one end; a sequencing error may be responsible. This sequence joins TRBV15 and TRBJ2-2; possible D gene TRBD1, 5 bases. The CDR3 spans 12 residues. The germline CDR1 and CDR2 sequences are LNHNV and YYDKDF (reference sequence). The CDR3 is CATRRADGELFF. The DNA for the CDR3 is TGTGCCACCCGCAGGGCAGACGGGGAGCTGTTTTTT.

The V gene is TRBV5-5, the J gene TRBJ2-4; D call uncertain. Looked up from germline, CDR1 is SGHKS and CDR2 is YYEKEE (reference sequence). V lost 2 bases, J lost 5 bases, and 8 bases lay in between. The CDR3 spans 13 residues. CDR3 protein: CASSFSGENIQYF. The CDR3 DNA is TGTGCCAGCAGCTTCTCCGGAGAAAACATTCAGTACTTC.

This rearrangement joins TRBV5-4 to TRBJ1-3; no firm D call. V shed 0 bases and J shed 0 bases, with 7 bases lying between them. Germline CDR1 SGHNT, CDR2 YYREEE (reference sequence). This CDR3 spans 15 amino acids. The CDR3 loop is CASSLGPGSGNTIYF. CDR3 nucleotide sequence: TGTGCCAGCAGCTTGGGTCCGGGCTCTGGAAACACCATATATTTT.

The rearrangement links TRBV5-5 to TRBJ2-1; 11 bases align to TRBD2. This CDR3 contains 19 residues. CDR1 is SGHKS, CDR2 YYEKEE, per germline (reference sequence). With 4 bases clipped from V and 3 bases from J, the junction kept 15 bases outside the gene matches. This CDR3 reads CASSPELAGARFGYNEQFF. CDR3 nucleotide sequence: TGTGCCAGCAGCCCCGAACTAGCGGGGGCCCGATTCGGCTACAATGAGCAGTTCTTC.

The chain has TRBV5-1 and TRBJ2-6, with TRBD1 matching 7 bases. The CDR3 runs 18 residues. Trimming at V came to 3 bases and at J to 1 base, leaving 10 bases not matched to a gene. Germline loops: CDR1 SGHRS, CDR2 YFSETQ. Written as DNA, the CDR3 is TGCGCCAGCAGCTGGACCGGGACAGTTCAGTCTGGGGCCAACGTCCTGACTTTC. Its translation: CASSWTGTVQSGANVLTF. Based on the CDR3 plus reference TRBV5-1 and TRBJ2-6, the full variable domain is KAGVTQTPRYLIKTRGQQVTLSCSPISGHRSVSWYQQTPGQGLQFLFEYFSETQRNKGNFPGRFSGRQFSNSRSEMNVSTLELGDSALYLCASSWTGTVQSGANVLTFGAGSRLTVL.

The chain links TRBV19 to TRBJ1-1; no definite D call. In germline, CDR1 is LNHDA, CDR2 SQIVND (reference sequence). The CDR3 loop spans 15 amino acids. V gave up 1 base and J gave up 5 bases, with 14 bases separating them. The CDR3 bases are TGTGCCAGTAGTATAGGAAGGGCGGCCCCAACTGAAGCTTTCTTT. Protein product: CASSIGRAAPTEAFF. Full variable domain (remainder filled in from reference TRBV19 and TRBJ1-1): DGGITQSPKYLFRKEGQNVTLSCEQNLNHDAMYWYRQDPGQGLRLIYYSQIVNDFQKGDIAEGYSVSREKKESFPLTVTSAQKNPTAFYLCASSIGRAAPTEAFFGQGTRLTVV.

This clone showed up just once. V usage is TRBV6-5 and J usage is TRBJ2-7; TRBD2 agrees at 16 bases. Germline V CDR1 and CDR2: MNHEY, SVGAGI. The CDR3 consists of 15 residues. The V and J ends lost 2 bases and 7 bases, in that order; junction bases with no gene match: 2. The DNA for the CDR3 is TGTGCCAGCAGTTACGGGACTAGCGGGGGGGAAGAGCAGTACTTC. Translated, it gives CASSYGTSGGEEQYF.